The following is a T cell receptor beta chain sequence with its context. What it recognizes is unknown. The sample comes from a study of cytomegalovirus exposure and HLA in healthy donors. The donors formed part of the approximately 120-subject validation cohort, distinct from the approximately 630-subject first cohort. Whole-study findings and limits: Cytomegalovirus association was assigned to 150 to 200 TCR beta chains.

V lost 1 base and J 5 bases, leaving 9 bases between the germline ends. The CDR3 sequence is 14 residues long. Germline loops: CDR1 LNHDA, CDR2 SQIVND (reference sequence). Clones were sequenced by immunoSEQ multiplex PCR, and TCRdb holds only the in-frame ones, with some missing. The sample carries 150,000 to 200,000 clones, 85% recorded once. Sequencing used PBMCs. The chain is built from TRBV19 and TRBJ2-4, with a possible D match to TRBD2 (7 bases). This sequence originates from a man in his late teens or twenties in good health and CMV-seropositive. Written as DNA, the CDR3 is TGTGCCAGTAGTATAGTAGGGGGGGAAAACATTCAGTACTTC. Protein sequence: CASSIVGGENIQYF.